What follows describes a single T cell receptor beta chain. The data derive from a study of blood T cell repertoires in COVID-19. Study-level information: Samples representing acute and convalescent COVID-19 were sourced from the United States, Italy and Spain.

This CDR3 has 11 amino acids. The germline V gene has CDR1 MGHDK and CDR2 SYGVNS. Trimming took off 5 bases at V and 5 bases at J, with 5 bases between the two ends. In the authors' methods: Amplification of reference gene primers was used by the study to estimate nucleated cell counts. The protocol was immunoSEQ multiplex PCR, while the TCRdb copy is restricted to in-frame clones and leaves out a portion. D and trimming were read from the DNA, whereas the V and J calls and clone size are those reported in that table. The table shows about 220,000 clones, with around 83% occurring only once. Recruited during active infection, patients (from Seattle) were subsequently followed longitudinally.

This rearrangement joins TRBV25-1 to TRBJ2-3, with D uncertain. The material sequenced was peripheral blood. This clonotype was obtained from a woman of 80 years or more with COVID-19, enrolled during active disease. CDR3 DNA sequence: TGTGCCAGCAGTTTTAAAGATACGCAGTATTTT. Encoded protein: CASSFKDTQYF. The full variable domain, with the rest looked up from reference TRBV25-1 and TRBJ2-3, is EADIYQTPRYLVIGTGKKITLECSQTMGHDKMYWYQQDPGMELHLIHYSYGVNSTEKGDLSSESTVSRIRTEHFPLTLESARPSHTSQYLCASSFKDTQYFGPGTRLTVL.